This T cell receptor beta chain came from a study of long-term antiretroviral therapy in people with HIV. Survey-level resolution applied to immunoSEQ assay v3.0. Sequencing used immunoSEQ multiplex PCR; TCRdb keeps in-frame clones, though not all of them. The table has 20,000 to 30,000 clones, around 84% seen once. Sampling of each donor yielded at least one pre-ART PBMC sample and at least two post-ART PBMC samples. V was cut by 1 base and J by 5 bases, with 6 bases left in between. Germline V gives CDR1 SEHNR, CDR2 FQNEAQ (reference sequence). This CDR3 spans 12 amino acids. The chain links TRBV7-9 to TRBJ2-7; D is undetermined. The TCR was taken from a man under 40 with HIV. The specimen comprised unsorted PBMCs, sampled 4.4 years after starting antiretroviral therapy. Here the CDR3 reads CASSLGANEQYF. The CDR3 region has the DNA TGTGCCAGCAGCTTAGGTGCTAACGAGCAGTACTTC.